What follows describes a single T cell receptor beta chain. Its antigen is unknown. No much larger clone exists at a distance of one base, and base qualities are not known. This record belongs to a study of CD4+ T cells in melanoma (dated by TCRdb to the early 2020s). About the study as a whole: Neoantigen-specific CD4+ T cells in human melanoma were investigated in the study.

The germline V gene specifies MGHRA as CDR1 and YSYEKL as CDR2. V is shortened by 5 bases, J by 6 bases, and the region joining them spans 18 bases. From the cysteine up to the phenylalanine, the CDR3 has a length of 15 residues. Here the CDR3 DNA is all that survives: 45 bases in frame from base 1. The donors were melanoma patients. Library preparation employed the immunoSEQ multiplex PCR assay. Drawn from immuneACCESS, this table holds only the in-frame rearrangements with V and J called that TCRdb kept. Clones are partly lost; checked studies trace under half to an unresolved V gene and leave the rest unexplained. The sample records about 140,000 clones, over 90% of which are singletons. The ten largest clones add up to about 1.6% of the sample. Study-level results and caveats: The report described a correlation between neoantigen-specific CD4+ T cells and the function of CD8+ T cells, macrophages and B cells. Neoantigen-specific CD4+ T cells in melanoma were reported to show diverse differentiation states.

The chain employs TRBV4-1 and TRBJ2-3; the D gene could be TRBD1 or TRBD2, each one agreeing over 5 bases. This sequence was found in a human donor with melanoma. The CDR3 has the sequence CASSYSRDVADTQYF. The DNA sequence follows: TGCGCCAGCAGCTACTCCCGGGACGTGGCTGATACGCAGTATTTT.